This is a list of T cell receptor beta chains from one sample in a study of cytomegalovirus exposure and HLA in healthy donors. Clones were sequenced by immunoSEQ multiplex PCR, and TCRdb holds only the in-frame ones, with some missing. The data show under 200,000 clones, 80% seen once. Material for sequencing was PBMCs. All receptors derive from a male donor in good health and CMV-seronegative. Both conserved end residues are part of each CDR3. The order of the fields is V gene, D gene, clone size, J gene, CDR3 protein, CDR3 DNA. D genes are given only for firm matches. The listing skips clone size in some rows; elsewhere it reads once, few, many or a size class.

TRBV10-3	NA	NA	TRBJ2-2	CAINQSPNQDTGELFF	TGTGCCATCAACCAAAGTCCTAATCAGGACACCGGGGAGCTGTTTTTT
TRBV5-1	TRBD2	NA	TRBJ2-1	CASSFELAGPRPNHEQFF	TGCGCCAGCAGCTTCGAACTAGCGGGCCCTCGCCCGAATCATGAGCAGTTCTTC
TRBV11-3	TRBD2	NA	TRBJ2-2	CASQRGGNTGELFF	TGTGCCAGCCAGCGGGGGGGGAACACCGGGGAGCTGTTTTTT
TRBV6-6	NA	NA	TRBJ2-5	CASSLAGAQETQYF	TGTGCCAGCAGTTTGGCAGGGGCCCAAGAGACCCAGTACTTC
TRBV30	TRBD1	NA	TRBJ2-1	CAWKQGGDEQFF	TGTGCCTGGAAACAGGGGGGCGATGAGCAGTTCTTC
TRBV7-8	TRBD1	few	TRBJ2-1	CASSSGQGSSYNEQFF	TGTGCCAGCAGCTCGGGACAGGGGAGCTCCTACAATGAGCAGTTCTTC
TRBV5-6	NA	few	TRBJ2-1	CASSGGSQGIF	TGTGCCAGCAGCGGCGGCAGTCAGGGGATCTTC
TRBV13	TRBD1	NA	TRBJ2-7	CASSDRDRSYEQYF	TGTGCCAGCAGCGACCGGGACAGGAGTTACGAGCAGTACTTC
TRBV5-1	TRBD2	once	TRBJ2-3	CASSFTGGAIPAQYF	TGCGCCAGCAGCTTTACCGGGGGGGCCATTCCTGCGCAGTATTTT
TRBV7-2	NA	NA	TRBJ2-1	CASSPQGSGARNEQFF	TGTGCCAGCAGCCCTCAGGGGAGCGGGGCCAGGAATGAGCAGTTCTTC
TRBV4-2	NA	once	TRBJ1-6	CASSQTGFSYNSPLHF	TGTGCCAGCAGCCAAACAGGGTTTTCCTATAATTCACCCCTCCACTTT
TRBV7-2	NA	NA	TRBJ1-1	CASSPREVTNTEAFF	TGTGCCAGCAGCCCACGGGAGGTGACGAACACTGAAGCTTTCTTT
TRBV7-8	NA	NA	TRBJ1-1	CASSVQGQNTEAFF	TGTGCCAGCAGCGTCCAGGGTCAGAACACTGAAGCTTTCTTT
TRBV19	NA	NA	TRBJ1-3	CASSIDQRNTIYF	TGTGCCAGTAGTATAGACCAAAGAAACACCATATATTTT
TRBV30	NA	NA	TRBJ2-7	CAWSVGDSYEQYF	TGTGCCTGGAGTGTCGGGGACTCCTACGAGCAGTACTTC